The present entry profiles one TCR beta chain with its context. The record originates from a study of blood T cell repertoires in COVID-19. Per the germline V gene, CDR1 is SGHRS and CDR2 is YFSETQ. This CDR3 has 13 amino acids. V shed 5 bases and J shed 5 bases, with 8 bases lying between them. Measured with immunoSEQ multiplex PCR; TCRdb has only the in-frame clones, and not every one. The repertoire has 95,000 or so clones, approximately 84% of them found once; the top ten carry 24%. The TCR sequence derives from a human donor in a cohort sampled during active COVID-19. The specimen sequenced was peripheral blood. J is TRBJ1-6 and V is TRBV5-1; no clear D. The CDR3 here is CASRSLDNSPLHF. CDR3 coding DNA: TGCGCCAGCAGGTCCCTTGATAATTCACCCCTCCACTTT. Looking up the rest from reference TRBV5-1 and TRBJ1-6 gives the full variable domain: KAGVTQTPRYLIKTRGQQVTLSCSPISGHRSVSWYQQTPGQGLQFLFEYFSETQRNKGNFPGRFSGRQFSNSRSEMNVSTLELGDSALYLCASRSLDNSPLHFGNGTRLTVT.